These 30 T cell receptor beta chains were sequenced from one sample in a study of shared clonotypes between healthy human individuals. Method: immunoSEQ multiplex PCR; TCRdb's copy keeps in-frame clones and lacks some. Of around 1.1 million clones in the sample, roughly 77% were seen once. Sequencing was performed on memory CD4+ T cells from PBMCs. The subset denotes: CD45RA-negative fraction. Receptor source: a man aged 18 to 35 in good health. Some clones in this sample may be carry-over from other donors' samples.

The chain combines TRBV6-1 with TRBJ2-1, with D tentatively TRBD2 (6 bases). The CDR3 has 15 amino acids. Between the trimmed V and J ends, which lost 7 bases and 4 bases, there was a span of 17 bases. CDR1 is MNHNS and CDR2 is SASEGT in the germline V gene. The CDR3 region is CASTRRAGMYNEQFF. Here the CDR3 DNA reads TGTGCCAGCACGAGAAGGGCGGGAATGTACAATGAGCAGTTCTTC.

The chain carries TRBV15 and TRBJ2-7; the match to TRBD1 covers 8 bases. J was trimmed by 1 base and V by 0 bases; bases with no gene match: 5. Germline values: CDR1 LNHNV, CDR2 YYDKDF (reference sequence). This CDR3 comprises 16 residues. CDR3 loop: CATSRDRWTGSYEQYF. The CDR3 DNA sequence: TGTGCCACCAGCAGAGATCGTTGGACAGGGTCCTACGAGCAGTACTTC.

This chain joins TRBV11-2 and TRBJ1-2; tentatively, D is TRBD1 (6 bases). This CDR3 contains 13 residues. V was trimmed by 4 bases and J by 4 bases, leaving 10 bases between them. Germline V gene sequence: CDR1 SGHAT, CDR2 FQNNGV. The DNA for the CDR3 is TGTGCCAGCAGCTCGTACAGGGCCTATGGCTACACCTTC. It encodes CASSSYRAYGYTF.

The genes are TRBV28 and TRBJ2-7; D is perhaps TRBD1 (5 bases). This CDR3 region has 14 residues. Germline CDR1 is MDHEN and CDR2 is SYDVKM. Trimming shortened V by 2 bases and J by 2 bases, and 10 bases separated the two germline ends. CDR3 region: CASSLQGHPYEQYF. In DNA form, the CDR3 reads TGTGCCAGCAGTTTACAGGGTCACCCCTACGAGCAGTACTTC.

This clone was observed at least ten times. This rearrangement joins TRBV27 to TRBJ2-2; unclear D gene. V gave up 3 bases and J gave up 0 bases, with 11 bases separating them. The germline V gene has CDR1 MNHEY and CDR2 SMNVEV (reference sequence). CDR3 length: 16 residues. The CDR3: CASSLSTAANTGELFF. The CDR3 DNA follows: TGTGCCAGCAGTTTGTCGACGGCCGCGAACACCGGGGAGCTGTTTTTT.

The chain carries TRBV14 and TRBJ2-3, with D perhaps given as TRBD1 or TRBD2 (5 bases each). CDR1 and CDR2 from the germline V gene are SGHDN and FVKESK. Trimming shortened V by 6 bases and J by 2 bases, and 15 bases separated the two germline ends. This CDR3 has 15 amino acids. CDR3 region: CASSWGRLITDTQYF. Here the CDR3 DNA reads TGTGCCAGCAGTTGGGGACGGTTGATCACAGATACGCAGTATTTT. The whole variable domain, filled in from reference TRBV14 and TRBJ2-3, reads EAGVTQFPSHSVIEKGQTVTLRCDPISGHDNLYWYRRVMGKEIKFLLHFVKESKQDESGMPNNRFLAERTGGTYSTLKVQPAELEDSGVYFCASSWGRLITDTQYFGPGTRLTVL.

This chain joins TRBV5-1 and TRBJ2-7, with D maybe TRBD1 (6 bases). CDR3 length equals 14 residues. Trimming cost V 4 bases and J 2 bases, with 13 bases left between them. Germline V gene data show CDR1 as SGHRS and CDR2 as YFSETQ. The CDR3 reads CASSAKTGTYEQYF. The CDR3 nucleotides read TGCGCCAGCAGCGCCAAGACAGGAACCTACGAGCAGTACTTC.

V usage is TRBV19 and J usage is TRBJ2-3; 12 bases are a match to TRBD2. CDR3 size: 16 residues. J lost 2 bases, V lost 3 bases, and 3 bases had no gene match. The germline V gene has CDR1 LNHDA and CDR2 SQIVND (reference sequence). In DNA form, the CDR3 reads TGTGCCAGTAGTATCGGACTAGCGGGGACCACAGATACGCAGTATTTT. It codes for CASSIGLAGTTDTQYF.

The chain uses TRBV6-5 and TRBJ2-7; D unresolved. CDR3 length: 12 residues. CDR1 MNHEY and CDR2 SVGAGI come from the germline V gene. V lost 7 bases, J lost 7 bases, and 14 bases lay in between. CDR3 nucleotide sequence: TGTGCCAGCACCGACCCGGCCAGGGAGCAGTACTTC. It encodes CASTDPAREQYF.

The gene calls are TRBV13 and TRBJ1-4; no firm D call. The CDR3 extends over 15 amino acids. V shed 0 bases and J shed 5 bases, with 10 bases lying between them. CDR1 is PRHDT, CDR2 FYEKMQ, per germline (reference sequence). The CDR3 sequence is CASSLGVGVNEKLFF. Here the CDR3 DNA reads TGTGCCAGCAGCTTAGGCGTGGGAGTCAATGAAAAACTGTTTTTT.

About this clone: This CDR3 is also generated by other DNA sequences in the sample. In nucleotides, the CDR3 is TGCGCCAGCAGCTTGGACGGAACTCGGTACGAGCAGTACTTC. This sequence encodes CASSLDGTRYEQYF. V and J are TRBV5-1 and TRBJ2-7; D remains ambiguous. Trimming stripped 0 bases from V and 4 bases from J, with 11 bases between. Germline lookup yields CDR1 SGHRS and CDR2 YFSETQ. The CDR3 runs to 14 residues.

This chain links TRBV10-2 with TRBJ2-7, with 12 bases aligning to TRBD1. CDR1 is WSHSY, CDR2 SAAADI, per germline. The junction had 7 bases not matched to a gene; V was cut back by 6 bases and J by 4 bases. The length of the CDR3 is 15 residues. CDR3 bases: TGCGCCAGCAGCTTCCCGGGACAGGGGGCATACGAGCAGTACTTC. This encodes CASSFPGQGAYEQYF.

As to this clone: It may be a read error: a sequence one base away is much more abundant. The chain is built from TRBV14 and TRBJ2-2; D is ambiguous. The CDR3 length is 10 residues. V was pared by 8 bases and J by 4 bases, with 2 bases between. Germline-derived CDR1 and CDR2 are SGHDN and FVKESK. CDR3 loop: CASGTGELFF. The CDR3 nucleotides read TGTGCCAGCGGCACCGGGGAGCTGTTTTTT.

This sequence joins TRBV9 and TRBJ2-3; no firm D call. Deletions cut 0 bases from V and 0 bases from J, with 11 bases between. CDR3 length: 16 amino acids. Germline lookup yields CDR1 SGDLS and CDR2 YYNGEE. Written as DNA, the CDR3 is TGTGCCAGCAGCGTAGGGGCGCGCCGGAGCACAGATACGCAGTATTTT. Its translation is CASSVGARRSTDTQYF.

The chain carries TRBV5-5 and TRBJ2-1, with D unresolved. From germline, CDR1 is SGHKS and CDR2 YYEKEE (reference sequence). Trimming took 0 bases from V and 4 from J, leaving 5 bases between them. The CDR3 has 13 amino acids. CDR3 sequence: CASSLDVYNEQFF. CDR3 nucleotides: TGTGCCAGCAGCTTGGATGTGTACAATGAGCAGTTCTTC. The full variable domain, in which reference TRBV5-5 and TRBJ2-1 provide the parts outside the CDR3, is DAGVTQSPTHLIKTRGQQVTLRCSPISGHKSVSWYQQVLGQGPQFIFQYYEKEERGRGNFPDRFSARQFPNYSSELNVNALLLGDSALYLCASSLDVYNEQFFGPGTRLTVL.

With regard to this clone: Germline is not matched at one junction end, which may reflect a read error. This specimen includes other DNA sequences encoding the same CDR3. The rearrangement uses TRBV2 and TRBJ1-5, with 10 bases lining up with TRBD1. Germline values: CDR1 SNHLY, CDR2 FYNNEI. The CDR3 length is 15 residues. The CDR3 nucleotides read TGTGCCAGCAGCTTAAGCGGACAGGGGGATCAGCCACAGCATTTT. Protein: CASSLSGQGDQPQHF.

As concerns this clone: Other DNA sequences in the same sample also yield this CDR3. This sequence joins TRBV5-1 and TRBJ2-1; 7 bases fit TRBD2. The J segment lost 4 bases and the V segment lost 0 bases, leaving 4 bases of the junction unmatched. Germline CDR1 and CDR2: SGHRS and YFSETQ. The CDR3 is 15 amino acids. The CDR3 region is CASSLGLADYNEQFF. The DNA of the CDR3 is TGCGCCAGCAGCTTGGGGCTAGCGGATTACAATGAGCAGTTCTTC. Filled out from reference TRBV5-1 and TRBJ2-1, the complete variable domain reads KAGVTQTPRYLIKTRGQQVTLSCSPISGHRSVSWYQQTPGQGLQFLFEYFSETQRNKGNFPGRFSGRQFSNSRSEMNVSTLELGDSALYLCASSLGLADYNEQFFGPGTRLTVL.

J is TRBJ1-1 and V is TRBV15; 7 positions match TRBD1. CDR1 LNHNV and CDR2 YYDKDF come from the germline V gene (reference sequence). The J segment lost 2 bases and the V segment lost 11 bases, leaving 8 bases of the junction unmatched. CDR3 length: 13 residues. The CDR3 region has the DNA TGTGCCTCCACCAGGGACAGTAACACTGAAGCTTTCTTT. It yields the protein CASTRDSNTEAFF. The full variable domain, its missing parts supplied by reference TRBV15 and TRBJ1-1, is DAMVIQNPRYQVTQFGKPVTLSCSQTLNHNVMYWYQQKSSQAPKLLFHYYDKDFNNEADTPDNFQSRRPNTSFCFLDIRSPGLGDTAMYLCASTRDSNTEAFFGQGTRLTVV.

The chain links TRBV29-1 to TRBJ1-4; maybe TRBD1 (5 bases). This CDR3 region has 15 residues. The germline V gene has CDR1 SQVTM and CDR2 ANQGSEA. V lost 4 bases to trimming and J lost 8 bases, with 20 bases between them. The CDR3 protein is CSVGDDSRVREKLFF. CDR3 DNA sequence: TGCAGCGTTGGGGACGACAGCCGGGTCCGCGAAAAACTGTTTTTT.

V usage is TRBV6-4 and J usage is TRBJ2-7; D tentatively fits TRBD1 or TRBD2 (5 bases each). Trimming removed 10 bases at V and 2 bases at J, with 18 bases between. Germline values: CDR1 MRHNA, CDR2 SNTAGT. The CDR3 has 14 residues. The CDR3 here is CATARGRAAYEQYF. As DNA, the CDR3 is TGTGCCACCGCCCGGGGACGGGCGGCCTACGAGCAGTACTTC.

The chain is built from TRBV7-6 and TRBJ2-5, with TRBD2 as a possible D gene (6 bases). With 4 bases removed from V and 5 bases from J, the gap between germline ends came to 11 bases. This CDR3 contains 13 residues. CDR1 is SGHVS, CDR2 FNYEAQ, per germline. In DNA, the CDR3 is TGTGCCAGCAGCTACGGGGGTCTTGAGACCCAGTACTTC. Residues: CASSYGGLETQYF.

This clone was seen more than once but under ten times. Different DNA sequences within this sample yield the same CDR3. The CDR3 nucleotides read TGTGCCAGCAGTCCCGACAGGGGGAGACCCAATCAGCCCCAGCATTTT. It encodes CASSPDRGRPNQPQHF. The chain carries TRBV27 and TRBJ1-5; 9 nucleotides match TRBD1. This CDR3 has 16 amino acids. Looked up from germline, CDR1 is MNHEY and CDR2 is SMNVEV (reference sequence). V shed 5 bases, J shed 3 bases, and the junction held 8 bases outside the gene matches.

The chain uses TRBV18 and TRBJ1-2; D not certain. The V and J ends lost 1 base and 2 bases respectively, with 8 bases between them. Germline values: CDR1 KGHSH, CDR2 LQKENI. CDR3 length: 14 residues. The CDR3 bases are TGTGCCAGCTCACCACAGGGCCTAAACTATGGCTACACCTTC. As protein: CASSPQGLNYGYTF.

This clone was recorded once. The rearrangement links TRBV7-2 to TRBJ1-2; unclear D gene. The germline gives CDR1 SGHTA, CDR2 FQGNSA. The CDR3 consists of 16 residues. Trimming shortened V by 5 bases and J by 2 bases, and 18 bases separated the two germline ends. The CDR3, as DNA: TGTGCCAGCAGCCGCGCTATTGTAGGCGACAACTATGGCTACACCTTC. As protein: CASSRAIVGDNYGYTF.

The V and J genes are TRBV5-1 and TRBJ1-1; D gene uncertain. Deletions cut 2 bases from V and 6 bases from J, with 11 bases between. The CDR3 contains 13 residues. The V gene's germline CDR1 is SGHRS and CDR2 YFSETQ. Written as DNA, the CDR3 is TGCGCCAGCAGCTTCGGACGGATCGCTGAAGCTTTCTTT. This encodes CASSFGRIAEAFF.

J is TRBJ2-5 and V is TRBV4-3; D possibly corresponds to TRBD1 (6 bases). Germline CDR1 and CDR2: LGHNA and YSLEER. This CDR3 contains 14 residues. The V end was cut by 1 base, the J end by 4 bases, with 10 bases between. The CDR3 sequence: CASSQGQGRETQYF. The DNA for the CDR3 is TGCGCCAGCAGCCAAGGGCAGGGGAGAGAGACCCAGTACTTC.

CDR3 in DNA: TGTGCCAGCTCCCAACAGGGGGACGCTGCAACTAATGAAAAACTGTTTTTT. Translation gives CASSQQGDAATNEKLFF. The chain has TRBV18 and TRBJ1-4; the match to TRBD1 covers 8 bases. This CDR3 is built from 17 residues. Germline-derived CDR1 and CDR2 are KGHSH and LQKENI. The trim removed 6 bases at V and 0 bases at J, leaving 9 bases unmatched.

Concerning this clone itself: Different DNA sequences within this sample yield the same CDR3. The rearrangement links TRBV30 to TRBJ2-5; D not resolved. Per the germline V gene, CDR1 is GTSNPN and CDR2 is SVGIG (reference sequence). CDR3 length equals 11 residues. The V end lost 0 bases, the J end lost 2 bases, and 1 base lay between the germline ends. The CDR3: CAWSVQETQYF. In DNA, the CDR3 is TGTGCCTGGAGTGTACAAGAGACCCAGTACTTC. Together with reference TRBV30 and TRBJ2-5, the CDR3 gives the full variable domain: SQTIHQWPATLVQPVGSPLSLECTVEGTSNPNLYWYRQAAGRGLQLLFYSVGIGQISSEVPQNLSASRPQDRQFILSSKKLLLSDSGFYLCAWSVQETQYFGPGTRLLVL.

This chain connects TRBV28 to TRBJ2-1, with 9 bases identical to TRBD2. The ends lost 5 bases at V and 2 bases at J; junction bases unmatched: 4. The CDR3 extends over 15 amino acids. Germline CDR1 is MDHEN and CDR2 is SYDVKM. The DNA of the CDR3 is TGTGCCAGCAGTCAATTAGCGGGGGCCTACAATGAGCAGTTCTTC. It encodes CASSQLAGAYNEQFF.

The chain couples TRBV6-1 to TRBJ2-7; D may correspond to TRBD1 or TRBD2 (5 bases each). The CDR3 covers 14 residues. Germline CDR1 reads MNHNS; CDR2 reads SASEGT. The V and J ends lost 4 bases and 6 bases respectively, with 16 bases between them. This chain's CDR3 is CASSATGQDGEQYF. As DNA, the CDR3 is TGTGCCAGCAGTGCCACGGGGCAGGATGGCGAGCAGTACTTC.